The 19 T cell receptor beta chains below were found in one sample sequenced in a study of blood T cell repertoires in COVID-19. The repertoire was sequenced with immunoSEQ multiplex PCR; TCRdb's copy has only in-frame clones and lacks some. The table lists more than 95,000 clones, approximately 80% of them singletons. Sequenced: peripheral blood. The receptor set was obtained from a man aged 55 to 70 with acute or convalescent COVID-19.

The chain combines TRBV9 with TRBJ2-5; 15 positions agree with TRBD2. Germline V gene lookup returns CDR1 SGDLS and CDR2 YYNGEE. V shed 4 bases and J 5 bases; nucleotides not matched to a gene: 6. The CDR3 consists of 16 residues. The CDR3 coding sequence is TGTGCCAGCAGCCCCGGGACTAGCGGGGGGCGGGAGACCCAGTACTTC. Protein: CASSPGTSGGRETQYF.

This clone was observed a handful of times. The V call is TRBV18, the J call TRBJ1-4, with D possibly being TRBD1 (5 bases). The CDR3 length is 13 residues. V lost 3 bases and J lost 5, with 7 bases in between. Germline CDR1 reads KGHSH; CDR2 reads LQKENI. In DNA form, the CDR3 reads TGTGCCAGCTCACCCAGGGAAAATGAAAAACTGTTTTTT. Translating gives CASSPRENEKLFF. The full variable domain, completed using reference TRBV18 and TRBJ1-4, is NAGVMQNPRHLVRRRGQEARLRCSPMKGHSHVYWYRQLPEEGLKFMVYLQKENIIDESGMPKERFSAEFPKEGPSILRIQQVVRGDSAAYFCASSPRENEKLFFGSGTQLSVL.

This clone occurred a few times. The J gene is TRBJ2-3, the V gene TRBV3-1 (or the pseudogene TRBV3-2); maybe TRBD2 (6 bases). Trimming removed 4 bases at V and 2 bases at J, with 16 bases between. The CDR3 spans 16 residues. Looked up from germline, CDR1 is LGHDT and CDR2 is YNNKEL (reference sequence). The CDR3 DNA follows: TGTGCCAGCAGCCGACCTGTTGGCGGGACCACAGATACGCAGTATTTT. Translation gives CASSRPVGGTTDTQYF.

This clone was counted at least ten times. The chain carries TRBV10-3 and TRBJ1-2; no definite D call. The CDR3 sequence is 14 residues long. Trimming removed 3 bases from V and 5 bases from J, with 13 bases in between. CDR1 and CDR2 from the germline V gene are ENHRY and SYGVKD. The CDR3: CAISEFRETYGYTF. The CDR3 DNA is TGTGCCATCAGTGAATTTAGAGAAACTTATGGCTACACCTTC.

The V call is TRBV19, the J call TRBJ1-5; TRBD1 matches 8 bases. After removal of 5 bases from V and 2 bases from J, the junction contained 2 bases not matched to a gene. The CDR3 contains 14 residues. Germline CDR1 reads LNHDA; CDR2 reads SQIVND (reference sequence). Here the CDR3 DNA reads TGTGCCAGTAGTCCGGGACAGGGCAATCAGCCCCAGCATTTT. This encodes CASSPGQGNQPQHF.

This chain joins TRBV9 and TRBJ2-7, with TRBD2 matching over 8 bases. The CDR3 contains 16 residues. CDR1 SGDLS and CDR2 YYNGEE come from the germline V gene. V dropped 0 bases and J dropped 2; count of bases not matched to a gene: 7. The CDR3 DNA reads as TGTGCCAGCAGCGTAGGGGAGGGAGCGGGGGCCTACGAGCAGTACTTC. It specifies CASSVGEGAGAYEQYF.

This clone occurred once. This chain uses TRBV5-4 with TRBJ1-2; D call uncertain. Trimming pared 2 bases from V and 5 bases from J, leaving 10 bases between. CDR1 SGHNT and CDR2 YYREEE come from the germline V gene (reference sequence). This CDR3 is built from 13 residues. CDR3 sequence reads: CASSFYGEYGYTF. CDR3 coding DNA: TGTGCCAGCAGCTTTTACGGGGAATATGGCTACACCTTC.

Many counts were recorded for this clone. The chain joins TRBV5-1 to TRBJ1-1; no reliable D call. Between the trimmed V and J ends, which lost 3 bases and 1 base, there was a span of 10 bases. The germline CDR1 and CDR2 sequences are SGHRS and YFSETQ. The CDR3 is made up of 14 amino acids. In nucleotides, the CDR3 is TGCGCCAGCAGCTGGCAGGCAGGGAACACTGAAGCTTTCTTT. This encodes CASSWQAGNTEAFF.

The V call is TRBV11-3, the J call TRBJ2-4, with 7 bases matching TRBD1. From germline, CDR1 is SGHNT and CDR2 YENEEA. V lost 8 bases to trimming and J lost 5 bases; unmatched junction nucleotides: 3. The CDR3 is 12 residues long. CDR3 region: CASRDSQNIQYF. The CDR3, as DNA: TGTGCCAGCCGGGACAGCCAAAACATTCAGTACTTC.

The genes are TRBV11-3 and TRBJ1-1, with TRBD1 as a possible D gene (6 bases). The germline V gene has CDR1 SGHNT and CDR2 YENEEA. The CDR3 is 14 amino acids. Trimming stripped 3 bases from V and 0 bases from J, with 8 bases between. The CDR3 coding sequence is TGTGCCAGCAGCTTCAGGACAGTGAACACTGAAGCTTTCTTT. Its protein product is CASSFRTVNTEAFF. Supplemented by reference TRBV11-3 and TRBJ1-1, the full variable domain reads EAGVVQSPRYKIIEKKQPVAFWCNPISGHNTLYWYLQNLGQGPELLIRYENEEAVDDSQLPKDRFSAERLKGVDSTLKIQPAELGDSAVYLCASSFRTVNTEAFFGQGTRLTVV.

This clone was recorded a few times. The chain carries TRBV15 and TRBJ1-5; D unclear. The V end lost 0 bases, the J end lost 5 bases, and 5 bases lay between the germline ends. The CDR3 totals 13 residues. Germline V lookup: CDR1 LNHNV, CDR2 YYDKDF (reference sequence). DNA for the CDR3: TGTGCCACCAGCAGAGATACAGATCAGCCCCAGCATTTT. Translating gives CATSRDTDQPQHF.

CDR3 residues: CASSLKPDTQYF. CDR3 nucleotide sequence: TGTGCCAGCAGTTTAAAGCCAGATACGCAGTATTTT. The rearrangement links TRBV12-3 or TRBV12-4 to TRBJ2-3; D is uncertain. The CDR3 extends over 12 amino acids. Between the trimmed V and J ends, which lost 2 bases and 4 bases, there was a span of 4 bases.

Only one count was recorded for this clone. The chain employs TRBV20-1 and TRBJ2-3; tentative D call: TRBD1 (5 bases). V shed 5 bases and J shed 3 bases, with 12 bases lying between them. The CDR3 extends over 13 amino acids. From germline, CDR1 is DFQATT and CDR2 SNEGSKA (reference sequence). Written as DNA, the CDR3 is TGCAGTGCTGGTGGGGCTCTGACAGATACGCAGTATTTT. Translation: CSAGGALTDTQYF.

This chain connects TRBV18 to TRBJ2-3; D unclear. CDR1 and CDR2 (germline): KGHSH, LQKENI. V gave up 0 bases and J gave up 1 base, with 11 bases separating them. This CDR3 has 16 amino acids. The CDR3 coding sequence is TGTGCCAGCTCACCACCGAGTCTACCCGGCACAGATACGCAGTATTTT. Amino acid sequence: CASSPPSLPGTDTQYF.

This chain connects TRBV5-6 to TRBJ1-5; the D gene is possibly TRBD1 (5 bases). The V gene lost 4 bases and the J gene lost 0 bases, with 11 bases spanning the gap. Germline CDR1 SGHDT, CDR2 YYEEEE. This CDR3 has 15 residues. The CDR3 DNA is TGTGCCAGCAGCCCCGACAGATATAGCAATCAGCCCCAGCATTTT. Its translation: CASSPDRYSNQPQHF.

This chain links TRBV10-2 with TRBJ1-5; D call uncertain. V shed 1 base and J shed 3 bases, with 7 bases lying between them. The CDR3 length is 14 residues. The germline gives CDR1 WSHSY, CDR2 SAAADI. The CDR3 spells CASSELANNQPQHF. CDR3 in DNA: TGCGCCAGCAGTGAGTTAGCCAACAATCAGCCCCAGCATTTT.

This chain joins TRBV6-5 and TRBJ2-5; D is ambiguous. V dropped 6 bases and J dropped 1 base, with 6 bases sitting between them. The CDR3 covers 12 residues. Germline values: CDR1 MNHEY, CDR2 SVGAGI. CDR3 nucleotide sequence: TGTGCCAGCAGCCCCGGCCAAGAGACCCAGTACTTC. Translated, it gives CASSPGQETQYF.

The chain combines TRBV14 with TRBJ1-2; unclear D gene. Trimming cost V 5 bases and J 0 bases, with 13 bases left between them. This CDR3 has 15 residues. The germline CDR1 and CDR2 sequences are SGHDN and FVKESK. CDR3 DNA: TGTGCCAGCAGCGCCCGCGGCGGGTCTAACTATGGCTACACCTTC. Amino acids: CASSARGGSNYGYTF.

The chain recombines TRBV10-3 with TRBJ1-1, with D perhaps matching TRBD1 (6 bases). The CDR3 loop spans 15 amino acids. V lost 6 bases and J 2 bases, leaving 16 bases between the germline ends. CDR1 is ENHRY, CDR2 SYGVKD, per germline. The DNA of the CDR3 is TGTGCCATCAGAGAACAGGGCGGAGGAAACACTGAAGCTTTCTTT. This codes for CAIREQGGGNTEAFF.